The entry below describes one TCR beta chain. Trimming shortened V by 6 bases and J by 10 bases, and 11 bases separated the two germline ends. CDR3 length: 10 amino acids. Germline CDR1 reads DFQATT; CDR2 reads SNEGSKA (reference sequence). These data are taken from a study of T cells in localized non-small cell lung cancer. The protocol was immunoSEQ multiplex PCR, while the TCRdb copy is restricted to in-frame clones and leaves out a portion. The repertoire holds about 40,000 clones, around 87% seen once, with approximately 3.4% in the top ten. This TCR was sampled from a man aged 18 to 49 with stage I lung adenocarcinoma. The source was peripheral blood, collected before any cancer treatment. The rearrangement joins TRBV20-1 to TRBJ2-3, with D unclear. CDR3 sequence: CSARSEAQYF. The CDR3, as DNA: TGCAGTGCCCGCTCGGAAGCGCAGTATTTT.